This T cell receptor (beta chain) was documented in a study of shared clonotypes between healthy human individuals. Findings and caveats of the study: Compared with memory subsets, naive subsets generally had larger estimated richness.

Sequencing used immunoSEQ multiplex PCR; TCRdb keeps in-frame clones, though not all of them. This sample has some 1 million clones, with 75% found just once. As regards this clone: Its antigen is still unknown.

Germline CDR1 reads SGHTA; CDR2 reads FQGNSA. The CDR3 sequence is 14 residues long. The V end lost 1 base, the J end lost 4 bases, and 10 bases lay between the germline ends. The specimen sequenced was memory CD4+ T cells sorted from blood. Regarding subset: CD45RA-negative fraction. The receptor was derived from a man younger than 35 in good health. V usage is TRBV7-2 and J usage is TRBJ1-2; maybe TRBD1 (6 bases). The CDR3: CASSLGRGPYGYTF. The CDR3 DNA follows: TGTGCCAGCAGCTTAGGTCGGGGGCCCTATGGCTACACCTTC.